The 8 T cell receptor beta chains below all came from one sample that was sequenced in a study of T cell responses to AZD1222 COVID-19 vaccine. Profiling relied on immunoSEQ multiplex PCR, and the TCRdb table lists in-frame clones only, not all of them. The sample carries 110,000 to 150,000 clones, 70% to 90% recorded once. The specimen was peripheral blood, collected on day 0 of AZD1222 vaccination. The receptor set was obtained from an adult in good health.

CDR3 in amino acids: CASSYLGRHYEQYF. The CDR3 DNA is TGTGCCAGCAGTTACCTCGGGAGACACTACGAGCAGTACTTC. The rearrangement links TRBV6-5 to TRBJ2-7, with D possibly TRBD2 on 6 matching bases. The germline gives CDR1 MNHEY, CDR2 SVGAGI. Trimming removed 2 bases from V and 3 bases from J, with 11 bases in between. The CDR3 is made up of 14 amino acids.

This sequence joins TRBV5-1 and TRBJ2-7; D assignment may be TRBD1 or TRBD2 (5 bases each). V lost 1 base and J lost 0, with 11 bases in between. Germline lookup yields CDR1 SGHRS and CDR2 YFSETQ. This CDR3 has 15 amino acids. The CDR3 sequence: CASSLWAGSSYEQYF. DNA of the CDR3: TGCGCCAGCAGCTTGTGGGCAGGGAGCTCCTACGAGCAGTACTTC.

V is TRBV6-5 and J is TRBJ2-7; 8 bases line up with TRBD2. Trimming took 7 bases from V and 9 from J; bases not matched to a gene: 8. CDR1 and CDR2 from the germline V gene are MNHEY and SVGAGI. The CDR3 totals 12 residues. The CDR3 region is CASTLTSGWQYF. The CDR3 nucleotides are TGTGCCAGCACCCTTACTAGCGGTTGGCAGTACTTC.

V gene TRBV6-1 combines with J gene TRBJ1-6, with 7 bases lining up with TRBD1. This CDR3 contains 14 residues. The V and J ends lost 3 bases and 7 bases, in that order; junction bases with no gene match: 3. Germline V lookup: CDR1 MNHNS, CDR2 SASEGT. The CDR3 sequence: CASSDDRENSPLHF. CDR3 DNA sequence: TGTGCCAGCAGTGACGACAGGGAGAATTCACCCCTCCACTTT.

CDR3: CAWISGPAGKLFF. CDR3 in DNA: TGTGCCTGGATCAGCGGACCGGCCGGAAAACTGTTTTTT. The chain joins TRBV30 to TRBJ1-4; no firm D call. CDR3 size: 13 residues. CDR1 and CDR2 (germline): GTSNPN, SVGIG (reference sequence). Trimming pared 4 bases from V and 10 bases from J, leaving 16 bases between.

This clone was seen just once. This chain links TRBV6-5 with TRBJ1-2; 8 bases line up with TRBD1. The CDR3 totals 15 residues. With V trimmed by 0 bases and J by 8 bases, 8 bases remained unmatched. Germline V gene data show CDR1 as MNHEY and CDR2 as SVGAGI. CDR3 bases: TGTGCCAGCAGTTACTCCCAGGGGGCGCGGCGGGGCTACACCTTC. Its translation is CASSYSQGARRGYTF.

The V call is TRBV6-6, the J call TRBJ1-1; no clear D gene. Between the trimmed V and J ends, which lost 6 bases and 1 base, there was a span of 18 bases. This CDR3 comprises 16 residues. CDR1 is MNHNY and CDR2 is SVGAGI in the germline V gene (reference sequence). The CDR3 here is CASSHGGDRGNTEAFF. In DNA form, the CDR3 reads TGTGCCAGCAGCCACGGCGGCGATCGAGGGAACACTGAAGCTTTCTTT.

The J gene is TRBJ1-1, the V gene TRBV6-2 or TRBV6-3, with D possibly being TRBD1 (6 bases). This CDR3 is built from 14 residues. CDR1 MNHEY and CDR2 SVGEGT come from the germline V gene. V lost 5 bases and J lost 0, with 10 bases in between. CDR3 sequence reads: CASSKDSMNTEAFF. CDR3 nucleotide sequence: TGTGCCAGCAGTAAGGACAGCATGAACACTGAAGCTTTCTTT.